The 7 T cell receptor beta chains presented below share a single source sample, sequenced in a study of human T cells and chemical hapten exposure. TCRdb redid the calling of the RACE reads with MiXCR, one entry per CDR3 protein. The sample holds 79,000 or so distinct CDR3 sequences; about a tenth are singletons and the top ten take approximately 1.4%. Time point given: patch test 1, 2 weeks after DPC sensitization. Noted treatment: therapeutic diphenylcyclopropenone sensitization with weekly scalp DPC. The sequencing here drew on whole blood, taken in connection with sensitization to the hapten diphenylcyclopropenone (DPC). The receptors stem from a woman aged 45-59 years with alopecia areata. Some clones in this sample may be carry-over from other donors' samples.

CDR3 protein: CASSRLTSGTLSGANVLTF. The CDR3 DNA reads as TGCGCCAGCAGCCGCCTCACTAGCGGGACCCTGTCGGGGGCCAACGTCCTGACTTTC. This chain connects TRBV5-1 to TRBJ2-6, with 10 positions matching TRBD2. J lost 4 bases, V lost 4 bases, and 14 bases had no gene match. This CDR3 comprises 19 residues. Germline CDR1 SGHRS, CDR2 YFSETQ. The full variable domain, its missing parts supplied by reference TRBV5-1 and TRBJ2-6, is KAGVTQTPRYLIKTRGQQVTLSCSPISGHRSVSWYQQTPGQGLQFLFEYFSETQRNKGNFPGRFSGRQFSNSRSEMNVSTLELGDSALYLCASSRLTSGTLSGANVLTFGAGSRLTVL.

The V and J genes are TRBV9 and TRBJ2-1; tentative D call: TRBD1 (5 bases). The CDR3 length is 12 residues. Trimming took off 0 bases at V and 10 bases at J, with 8 bases between the two ends. CDR1 SGDLS and CDR2 YYNGEE come from the germline V gene. DNA for the CDR3: TGTGCCAGCAGCGTAGTGGGGCGCGAGCAGTTCTTC. This sequence encodes CASSVVGREQFF.

This clonotype was picked up a small number of times. This chain uses TRBV7-6 with TRBJ2-3; D possibly uses TRBD1 or TRBD2 (5 bases each). V was clipped by 5 bases and J by 4 bases, with 16 bases between them. CDR3 length equals 15 residues. The germline V gene has CDR1 SGHVS and CDR2 FNYEAQ. CDR3 amino acids: CASSRGAGGPDTQYF. CDR3 coding DNA: TGTGCCAGCAGCCGAGGGGCGGGCGGCCCAGATACGCAGTATTTT. Variable domain in full (rest from reference TRBV7-6 and TRBJ2-3): GAGVSQSPRYKVTKRGQDVALRCDPISGHVSLYWYRQALGQGPEFLTYFNYEAQQDKSGLPNDRFSAERPEGSISTLTIQRTEQRDSAMYRCASSRGAGGPDTQYFGPGTRLTVL.

In this sample, this clonotype turned up a few times. This sequence joins TRBV5-1 and TRBJ1-1; 7 positions agree with TRBD1. The CDR3 totals 16 residues. With 0 bases clipped from V and 0 bases from J, the junction kept 5 bases outside the gene matches. CDR1 is SGHRS and CDR2 is YFSETQ in the germline V gene. The CDR3 loop is CASSLVLGTVNTEAFF. In DNA, the CDR3 is TGCGCCAGCAGCTTGGTTCTGGGGACAGTGAACACTGAAGCTTTCTTT.

This clonotype was seen a few times. This chain joins TRBV19 and TRBJ2-7; D perhaps matches TRBD1 (6 bases). The CDR3 is 14 residues long. Germline lookup yields CDR1 LNHDA and CDR2 SQIVND (reference sequence). V lost 6 bases, J lost 1 base, and 13 bases lay in between. CDR3 nucleotide sequence: TGTGCCAGTAGGCTAGGACAGCCGTCCTACGAGCAGTACTTC. Translated, it gives CASRLGQPSYEQYF.

This clonotype was counted a few times. The chain employs TRBV20-1 and TRBJ1-6, with TRBD1 matching 11 bases. The CDR3 extends over 17 amino acids. With V trimmed by 5 bases and J by 6 bases, 12 bases remained unmatched. CDR1 is DFQATT, CDR2 SNEGSKA, per germline (reference sequence). The CDR3 DNA is TGCAGTGCTGCCCTCCCCGGGACAGGGGGTGCTAATTCACCCCTCCACTTT. Its translation: CSAALPGTGGANSPLHF.

There are many counts of this clonotype. CDR3 sequence (DNA): TGTGCCAGCTCACCAACGGACAGGGTGATTGGAAACATTCAGTACTTC. This sequence encodes CASSPTDRVIGNIQYF. The V call is TRBV18, the J call TRBJ2-4, with 8 bases lining up with TRBD1. The CDR3 contains 16 residues. The V gene's germline CDR1 is KGHSH and CDR2 LQKENI. The J segment lost 6 bases and the V segment lost 2 bases, leaving 9 bases of the junction unmatched.